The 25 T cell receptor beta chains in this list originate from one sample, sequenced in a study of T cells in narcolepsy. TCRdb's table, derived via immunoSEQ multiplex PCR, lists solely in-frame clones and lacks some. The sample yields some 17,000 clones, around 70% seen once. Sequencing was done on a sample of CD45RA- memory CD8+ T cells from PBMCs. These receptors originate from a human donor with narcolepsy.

CDR3 in DNA: TGTGCCAGCTCACTGATAAGGATTCCGCCCCAGCATTTT. Amino acids: CASSLIRIPPQHF. The chain has TRBV18 and TRBJ1-5; the D is unclear. This CDR3 has 13 residues. Trimming shortened V by 4 bases and J by 9 bases, and 13 bases separated the two germline ends. Per germline, CDR1 KGHSH and CDR2 LQKENI. The variable domain in full, completed from reference TRBV18 and TRBJ1-5, reads NAGVMQNPRHLVRRRGQEARLRCSPMKGHSHVYWYRQLPEEGLKFMVYLQKENIIDESGMPKERFSAEFPKEGPSILRIQQVVRGDSAAYFCASSLIRIPPQHFGDGTRLSIL.

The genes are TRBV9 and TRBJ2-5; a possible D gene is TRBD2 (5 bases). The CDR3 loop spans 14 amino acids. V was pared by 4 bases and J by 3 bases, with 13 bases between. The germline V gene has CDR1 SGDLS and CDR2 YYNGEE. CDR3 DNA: TGTGCCAGCAGCTTGTCAGACTATAAAGAGACCCAGTACTTC. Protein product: CASSLSDYKETQYF.

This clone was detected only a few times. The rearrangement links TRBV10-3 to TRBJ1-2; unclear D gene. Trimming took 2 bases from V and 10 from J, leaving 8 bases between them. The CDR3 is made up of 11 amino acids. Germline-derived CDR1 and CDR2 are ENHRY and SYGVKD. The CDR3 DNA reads TGTGCCATCAGTGAGGTGGGGAACTACACCTTC. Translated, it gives CAISEVGNYTF.

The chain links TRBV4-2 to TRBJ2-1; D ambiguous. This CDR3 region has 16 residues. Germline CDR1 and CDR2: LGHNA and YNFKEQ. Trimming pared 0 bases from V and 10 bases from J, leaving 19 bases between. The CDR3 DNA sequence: TGTGCCAGCAGCCAAGAAGGTGACGGCGACCCGGAAGAGCAGTTCTTC. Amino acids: CASSQEGDGDPEEQFF.

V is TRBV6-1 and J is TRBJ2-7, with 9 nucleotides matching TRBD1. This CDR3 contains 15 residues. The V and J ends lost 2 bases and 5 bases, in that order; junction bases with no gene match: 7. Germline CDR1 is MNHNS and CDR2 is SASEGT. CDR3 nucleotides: TGTGCCAGCAGTGAATACCACAGGGGGCTGGACGAGCAGTACTTC. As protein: CASSEYHRGLDEQYF.

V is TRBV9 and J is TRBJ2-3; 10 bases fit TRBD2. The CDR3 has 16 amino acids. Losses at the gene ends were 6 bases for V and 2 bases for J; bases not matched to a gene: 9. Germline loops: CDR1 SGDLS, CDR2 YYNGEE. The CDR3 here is CASTAGSGGYTDTQYF. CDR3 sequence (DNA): TGTGCCAGCACCGCCGGTAGCGGGGGGTACACAGATACGCAGTATTTT.

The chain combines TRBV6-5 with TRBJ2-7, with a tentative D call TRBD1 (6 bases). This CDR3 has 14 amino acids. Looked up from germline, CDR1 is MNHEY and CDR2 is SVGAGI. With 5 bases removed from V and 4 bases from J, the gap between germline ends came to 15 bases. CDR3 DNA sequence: TGTGCCAGCAGTCAAACCCTGCAGGGGTACGAGCAGTACTTC. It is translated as CASSQTLQGYEQYF.

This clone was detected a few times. CDR3 sequence reads: CASSRQGEVEQFF. CDR3 nucleotides: TGTGCCAGCAGCAGACAGGGGGAAGTTGAGCAGTTCTTC. The V and J genes are TRBV7-9 and TRBJ2-1, with TRBD1 identical over 9 bases. Per the germline V gene, CDR1 is SEHNR and CDR2 is FQNEAQ (reference sequence). V gave up 5 bases and J gave up 9 bases; unmatched junction bases: 5. This CDR3 spans 13 amino acids.

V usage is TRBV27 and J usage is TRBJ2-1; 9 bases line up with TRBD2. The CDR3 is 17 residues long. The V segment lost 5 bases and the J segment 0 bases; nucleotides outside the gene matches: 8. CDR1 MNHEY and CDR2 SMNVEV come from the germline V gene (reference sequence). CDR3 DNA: TGTGCCAGCAGTCCATCCGGGACTAGCTTCTCCTACAATGAGCAGTTCTTC. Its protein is CASSPSGTSFSYNEQFF.

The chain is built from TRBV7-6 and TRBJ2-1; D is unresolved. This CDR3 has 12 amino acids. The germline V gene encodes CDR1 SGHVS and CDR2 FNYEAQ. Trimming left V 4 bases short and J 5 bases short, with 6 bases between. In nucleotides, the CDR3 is TGTGCCAGCAGCTGGGATGACAATGAGCAGTTCTTC. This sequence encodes CASSWDDNEQFF.

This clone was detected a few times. CDR3 sequence (DNA): TGCGCCAGCAGCCAAGAGGATGGGGGCGCAGGTTCGGAGACCCAGTACTTC. It is translated as CASSQEDGGAGSETQYF. The rearrangement joins TRBV4-1 to TRBJ2-5, with TRBD1 as a possible D gene (6 bases). V lost 0 bases and J 5 bases, leaving 19 bases between the germline ends. The CDR3 totals 17 residues. Germline CDR1 MGHRA, CDR2 YSYEKL.

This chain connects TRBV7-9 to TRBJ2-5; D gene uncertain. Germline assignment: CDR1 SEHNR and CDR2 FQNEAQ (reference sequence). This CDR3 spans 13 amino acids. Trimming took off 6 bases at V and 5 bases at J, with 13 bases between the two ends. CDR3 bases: TGTGCCAGCAGTTTGGACCCCTGGGAGACCCAGTACTTC. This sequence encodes CASSLDPWETQYF.

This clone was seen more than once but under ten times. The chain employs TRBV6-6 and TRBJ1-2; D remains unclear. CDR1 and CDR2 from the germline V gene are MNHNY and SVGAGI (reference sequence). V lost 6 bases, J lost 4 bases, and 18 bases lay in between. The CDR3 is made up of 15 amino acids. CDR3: CASRSEAADFYGYTF. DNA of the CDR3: TGTGCCAGCAGGTCAGAGGCAGCAGATTTCTATGGCTACACCTTC.

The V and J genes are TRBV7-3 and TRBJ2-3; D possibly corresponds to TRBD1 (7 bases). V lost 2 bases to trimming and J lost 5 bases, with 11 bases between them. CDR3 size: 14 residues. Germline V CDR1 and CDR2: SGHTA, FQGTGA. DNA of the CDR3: TGTGCCAGCAGCTTACGGGGGACAGTAGATACGCAGTATTTT. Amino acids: CASSLRGTVDTQYF.

CDR3 sequence: CASSRSGGAYSTEAFF. The CDR3 DNA sequence: TGTGCCAGCAGTAGGAGTGGGGGGGCGTACAGCACTGAAGCTTTCTTT. This rearrangement joins TRBV2 to TRBJ1-1, with a tentative D call TRBD1 (6 bases). V was cut by 5 bases and J by 4 bases, with 20 bases left in between. The CDR3 is made up of 16 amino acids. Germline V lookup: CDR1 SNHLY, CDR2 FYNNEI. Drawing the rest from reference TRBV2 and TRBJ1-1, the complete variable domain is EPEVTQTPSHQVTQMGQEVILRCVPISNHLYFYWYRQILGQKVEFLVSFYNNEISEKSEIFDDQFSVERPDGSNFTLKIRSTKLEDSAMYFCASSRSGGAYSTEAFFGQGTRLTVV.

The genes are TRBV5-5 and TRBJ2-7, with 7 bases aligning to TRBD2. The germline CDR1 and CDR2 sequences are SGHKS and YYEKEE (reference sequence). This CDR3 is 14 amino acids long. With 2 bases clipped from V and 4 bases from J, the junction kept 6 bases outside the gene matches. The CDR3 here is CASSFGGSLYEQYF. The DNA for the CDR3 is TGTGCCAGCAGCTTCGGGGGGAGTCTGTACGAGCAGTACTTC.

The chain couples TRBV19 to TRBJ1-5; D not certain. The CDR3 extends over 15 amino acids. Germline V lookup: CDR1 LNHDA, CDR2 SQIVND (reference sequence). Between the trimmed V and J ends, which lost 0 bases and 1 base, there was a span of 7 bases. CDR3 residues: CASSIEGRSNQPQHF. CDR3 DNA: TGTGCCAGTAGTATAGAGGGAAGGAGCAATCAGCCCCAGCATTTT.

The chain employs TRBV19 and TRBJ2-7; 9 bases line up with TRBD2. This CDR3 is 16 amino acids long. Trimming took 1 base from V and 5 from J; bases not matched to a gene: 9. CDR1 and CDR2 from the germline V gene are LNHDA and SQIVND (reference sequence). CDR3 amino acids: CASSIVPSGIGNEQYF. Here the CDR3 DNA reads TGTGCCAGTAGTATAGTCCCTAGCGGGATCGGAAACGAGCAGTACTTC.

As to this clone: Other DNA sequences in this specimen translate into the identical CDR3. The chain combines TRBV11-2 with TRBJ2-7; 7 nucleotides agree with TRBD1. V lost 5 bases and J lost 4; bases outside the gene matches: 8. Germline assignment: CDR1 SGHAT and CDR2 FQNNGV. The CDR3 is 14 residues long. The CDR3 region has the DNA TGTGCCAGCAGCCTAAGAGACAGGGCGTACGAGCAGTACTTC. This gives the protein CASSLRDRAYEQYF. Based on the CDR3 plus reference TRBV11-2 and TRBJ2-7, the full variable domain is EAGVAQSPRYKIIEKRQSVAFWCNPISGHATLYWYQQILGQGPKLLIQFQNNGVVDDSQLPKDRFSAERLKGVDSTLKIQPAKLEDSAVYLCASSLRDRAYEQYFGPGTRLTVT.

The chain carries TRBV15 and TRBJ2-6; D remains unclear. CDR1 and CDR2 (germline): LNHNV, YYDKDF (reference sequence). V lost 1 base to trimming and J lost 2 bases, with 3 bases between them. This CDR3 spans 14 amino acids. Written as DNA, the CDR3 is TGTGCCACCAGCAGAGCCGCTGGGGCCAACGTCCTGACTTTC. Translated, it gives CATSRAAGANVLTF.

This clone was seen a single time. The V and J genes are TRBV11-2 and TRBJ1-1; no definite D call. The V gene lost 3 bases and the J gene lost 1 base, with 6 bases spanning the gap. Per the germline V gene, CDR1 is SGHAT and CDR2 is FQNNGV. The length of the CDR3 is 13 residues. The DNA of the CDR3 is TGTGCCAGCAGCTTGGGAGAGAACACTGAAGCTTTCTTT. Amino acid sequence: CASSLGENTEAFF.

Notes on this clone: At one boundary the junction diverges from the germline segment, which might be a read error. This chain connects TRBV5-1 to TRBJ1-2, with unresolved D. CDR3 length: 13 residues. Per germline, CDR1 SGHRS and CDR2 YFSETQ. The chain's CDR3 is CASSGPRNYGYTF. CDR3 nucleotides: TGTGCCAGCAGTGGACCCAGGAACTATGGCTACACCTTC.

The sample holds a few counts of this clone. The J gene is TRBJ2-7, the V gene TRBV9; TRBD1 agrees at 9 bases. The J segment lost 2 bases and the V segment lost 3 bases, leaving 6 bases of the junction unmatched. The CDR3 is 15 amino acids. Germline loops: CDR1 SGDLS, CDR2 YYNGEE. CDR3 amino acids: CASSARDREAYEQYF. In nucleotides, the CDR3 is TGTGCCAGCAGCGCCCGGGACAGGGAGGCCTACGAGCAGTACTTC. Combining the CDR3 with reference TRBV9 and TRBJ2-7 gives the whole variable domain DSGVTQTPKHLITATGQRVTLRCSPRSGDLSVYWYQQSLDQGLQFLIQYYNGEERAKGNILERFSAQQFPDLHSELNLSSLELGDSALYFCASSARDREAYEQYFGPGTRLTVT.

CDR3 coding DNA: TGCAGCGTTGGGGGTACAGGGAAACAGCCCCAGCATTTT. Amino acid sequence: CSVGGTGKQPQHF. The genes are TRBV29-1 and TRBJ1-5, with D possibly TRBD1 on 6 matching bases. CDR1 SQVTM and CDR2 ANQGSEA come from the germline V gene. The CDR3 totals 13 residues. V gave up 4 bases and J gave up 7 bases, with 14 bases separating them.

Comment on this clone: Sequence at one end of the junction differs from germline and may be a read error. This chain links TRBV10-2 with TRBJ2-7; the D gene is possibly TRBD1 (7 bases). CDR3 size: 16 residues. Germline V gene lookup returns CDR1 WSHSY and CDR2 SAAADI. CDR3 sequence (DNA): TGTGCCAGCAGAAGGGGAGGCAGGGGGTTCTCCTACGAGCAGTACTTC. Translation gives CASRRGGRGFSYEQYF.